Listed below are T cell receptor beta chains from one sample, sequenced in a study of blood T cell repertoires in COVID-19. Clones were sequenced by immunoSEQ multiplex PCR, and TCRdb holds only the in-frame ones, with some missing. The data hold around 190,000 clones, with approximately 90% observed a single time. The sample comprised PBMCs or T cells enriched from blood (not recorded which). Receptors were obtained from a middle-aged woman in a cohort exposed to, infected with or recovered from COVID-19 (not recorded which). Both conserved end residues are part of each CDR3. Fields, in order: D gene, V gene, J gene, clone size, CDR3 DNA, CDR3 protein. A D gene is named only where the DNA matches it firmly. The listing skips clone size in some rows; elsewhere it reads once, few, many or a size class.

TRBD2	TRBV7-2	TRBJ2-7	NA	TGTGCCAGCAGCTTCGCCCGGGGGGTCTCCTACGAGCAGTACTTC	CASSFARGVSYEQYF
NA	TRBV27	TRBJ1-1	NA	TGTGCCAGCAGTTTACAGGGGTTGAACACTGAAGCTTTCTTT	CASSLQGLNTEAFF
NA	TRBV12-3/TRBV12-4	TRBJ2-5	NA	TGTGCCAGCAGTTTACGGGAGACCCAGTACTTC	CASSLRETQYF
TRBD1	TRBV7-6	TRBJ1-1	NA	TGTGCCAGCAGCTCGCGGGACAGCAGGGACACTGAAGCTTTCTTT	CASSSRDSRDTEAFF
TRBD1	TRBV28	TRBJ2-7	NA	TGTGCCAGCAGTTTCTTACAGGGGGCCCTCTCGTCCGAGCAGTACTTC	CASSFLQGALSSEQYF
TRBD2	TRBV3-1/TRBV3-2	TRBJ2-7	once	TGTGCCAGCAGCCAAGAGGGGCGGGAGGGGTACGAGCAGTACTTC	CASSQEGREGYEQYF
TRBD1	TRBV4-3	TRBJ2-7	NA	TGCGCCAGCAGCCAAGGGACAGGGGGCGCATCCCTCGACGAGCAGTACTTC	CASSQGTGGASLDEQYF
TRBD2	TRBV6-6	TRBJ2-7	once	TGTGCCAGCAGGCTGACTAGCGGGAGCTCCTACGAGCAGTACTTC	CASRLTSGSSYEQYF
NA	TRBV24-1	TRBJ2-2	NA	TGTGCCACCAGTCAGGGGGGACGGACCGGGGAGCTGTTTTTT	CATSQGGRTGELFF
TRBD1	TRBV4-1	TRBJ1-4	NA	TGCGCCAGCAGCCCGGGACAGGGGAAGAACTTTGAAAAACTGTTTTTT	CASSPGQGKNFEKLFF
TRBD1	TRBV12-3/TRBV12-4	TRBJ2-7	few	TGTGCCAGCAGTCACAGGGGTGAGGGCGAGCAGTACTTC	CASSHRGEGEQYF
NA	TRBV3-1/TRBV3-2	TRBJ2-3	NA	TGTGCCAGCAGCCAATATGTAGGGCAGGGCCATAGCACAGATACGCAGTATTTT	CASSQYVGQGHSTDTQYF
TRBD1	TRBV11-2	TRBJ2-7	NA	TGTGCCAGTCAGAAAGGGACAGGGACCTACGAGCAGTACTTC	CASQKGTGTYEQYF
NA	TRBV7-9	TRBJ2-1	NA	TGTGCCAGCAGTCCCATCTACAATGAGCAGTTCTTC	CASSPIYNEQFF
NA	TRBV27	TRBJ2-7	NA	TGTGCCAGCAGTTCAACCGAGGGCTACGAGCAGTACTTC	CASSSTEGYEQYF
TRBD1	TRBV5-6	TRBJ1-2	once	TGTGCCAGCGCTGACGGGACAGGCTATGGCTACACCTTC	CASADGTGYGYTF
NA	TRBV29-1	TRBJ1-3	NA	TGCAGCGTCAGACAGGTGGGGAACACCATATATTTT	CSVRQVGNTIYF
NA	TRBV10-3	TRBJ1-3	NA	TGTGCCATCAGTGGTACGACAGGTTCTGGGGCTGGAAACACCATATATTTT	CAISGTTGSGAGNTIYF
TRBD1	TRBV27	TRBJ1-4	few	TGTGCCAGCCGAGGGACAGGGTCTGAAAAACTGTTTTTT	CASRGTGSEKLFF